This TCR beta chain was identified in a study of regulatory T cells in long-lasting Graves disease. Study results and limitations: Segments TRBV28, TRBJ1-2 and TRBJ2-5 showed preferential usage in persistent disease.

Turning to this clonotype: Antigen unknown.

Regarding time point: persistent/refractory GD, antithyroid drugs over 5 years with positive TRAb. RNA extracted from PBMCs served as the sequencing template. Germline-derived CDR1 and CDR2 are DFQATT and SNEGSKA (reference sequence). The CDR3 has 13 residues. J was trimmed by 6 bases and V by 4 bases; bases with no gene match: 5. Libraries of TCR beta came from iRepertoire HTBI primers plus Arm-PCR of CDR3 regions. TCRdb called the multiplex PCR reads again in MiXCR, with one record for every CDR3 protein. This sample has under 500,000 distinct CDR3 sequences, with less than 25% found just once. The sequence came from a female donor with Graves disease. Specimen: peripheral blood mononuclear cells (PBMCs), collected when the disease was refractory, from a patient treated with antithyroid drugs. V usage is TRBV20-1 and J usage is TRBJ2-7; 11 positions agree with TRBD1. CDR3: CSAKRTGGGEQYF. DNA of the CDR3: TGCAGTGCTAAACGGACAGGGGGCGGCGAGCAGTACTTC.